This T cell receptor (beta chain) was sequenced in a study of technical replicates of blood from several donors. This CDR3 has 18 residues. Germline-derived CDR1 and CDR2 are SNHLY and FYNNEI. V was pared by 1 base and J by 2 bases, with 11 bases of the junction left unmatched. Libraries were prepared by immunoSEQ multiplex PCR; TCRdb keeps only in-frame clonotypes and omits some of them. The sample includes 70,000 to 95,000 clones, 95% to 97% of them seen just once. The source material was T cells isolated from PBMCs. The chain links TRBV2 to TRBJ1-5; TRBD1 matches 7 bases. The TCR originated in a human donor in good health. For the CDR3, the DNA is TGTGCCAGCAGTGAAGGTGTAGGGGGCTGGGCGGGCAATCAGCCCCAGCATTTT. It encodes CASSEGVGGWAGNQPQHF.